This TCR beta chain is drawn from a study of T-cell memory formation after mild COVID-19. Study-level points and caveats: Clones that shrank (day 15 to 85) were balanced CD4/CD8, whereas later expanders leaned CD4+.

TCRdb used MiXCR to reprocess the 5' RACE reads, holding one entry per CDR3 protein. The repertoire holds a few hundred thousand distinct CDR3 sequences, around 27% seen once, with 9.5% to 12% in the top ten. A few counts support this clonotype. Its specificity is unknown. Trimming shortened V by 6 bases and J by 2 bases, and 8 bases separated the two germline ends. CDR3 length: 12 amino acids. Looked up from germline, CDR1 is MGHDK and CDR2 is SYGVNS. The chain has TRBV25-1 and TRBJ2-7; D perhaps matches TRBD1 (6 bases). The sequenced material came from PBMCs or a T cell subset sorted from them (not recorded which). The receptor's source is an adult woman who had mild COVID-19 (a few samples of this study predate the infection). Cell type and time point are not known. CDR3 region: CASRQGTYEQYF. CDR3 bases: TGTGCCAGCAGACAGGGTACCTACGAGCAGTACTTC.